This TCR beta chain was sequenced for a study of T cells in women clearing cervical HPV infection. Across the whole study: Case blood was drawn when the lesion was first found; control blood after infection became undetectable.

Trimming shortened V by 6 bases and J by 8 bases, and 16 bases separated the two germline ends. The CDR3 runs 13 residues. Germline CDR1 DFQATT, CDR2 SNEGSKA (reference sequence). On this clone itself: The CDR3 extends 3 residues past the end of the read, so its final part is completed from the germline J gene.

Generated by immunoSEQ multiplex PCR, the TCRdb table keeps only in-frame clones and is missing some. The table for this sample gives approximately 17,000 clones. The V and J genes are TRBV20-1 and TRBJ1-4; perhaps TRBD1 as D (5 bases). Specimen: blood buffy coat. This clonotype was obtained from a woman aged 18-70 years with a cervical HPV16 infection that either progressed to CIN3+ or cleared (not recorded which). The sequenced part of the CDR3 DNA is TGCAGTGCGAGGACATCTGTAGGGGAAAAA. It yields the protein CSARTSVGEK. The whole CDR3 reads CSARTSVGEKLFF.